The 28 T cell receptor beta chains given below trace back to one sample, sequenced in a study of T cells in tuberculosis. Method: immunoSEQ multiplex PCR; TCRdb's copy keeps in-frame clones and lacks some. The profile shows 30,000 to 40,000 clones, roughly 93% of them singletons. Sample time point: new active TB diagnosis, blood taken before or within 7 days of starting treatment. Material: PBMCs, obtained at tuberculosis diagnosis. The receptor source for this set is an adult with tuberculosis.

The CDR3 reads CASSSVAEMFYEQYF. CDR3 in DNA: TGTGCCAGCAGTTCGGTAGCAGAGATGTTCTACGAGCAGTACTTC. This chain uses TRBV27 with TRBJ2-7; the D is unclear. V was shortened by 4 bases and J by 3 bases, with 16 bases between the two germline ends. Germline V CDR1 and CDR2: MNHEY, SMNVEV (reference sequence). The CDR3 consists of 15 residues.

This sequence joins TRBV1 and TRBJ2-3; the table names TRBD1, a call not compared with the DNA. TRBV1 is a pseudogene. The CDR3 contains 16 residues. The CDR3 DNA reads as TGCACCAGCAGCCAAGAGGGCCGCTCGGCCACAGATACGCAGTATTTT. Its protein product is CTSSQEGRSATDTQYF.

This chain links TRBV2 with TRBJ1-4; tentatively, D is TRBD1 (6 bases). Per germline, CDR1 SNHLY and CDR2 FYNNEI. The CDR3 sequence is 17 residues long. Trimming took off 4 bases at V and 0 bases at J, with 15 bases between the two ends. CDR3 sequence: CASSGEGVGATNEKLFF. The CDR3 DNA sequence: TGTGCCAGCAGTGGGGAGGGGGTGGGCGCAACTAATGAAAAACTGTTTTTT.

This clone was seen a handful of times. This chain uses TRBV6-5 with TRBJ1-5; D is undetermined. The germline V and J ends were trimmed by 6 bases and 0 bases, with 12 bases remaining between them. Germline CDR1 MNHEY, CDR2 SVGAGI. This CDR3 comprises 15 residues. CDR3: CASRETANSNQPQHF. The CDR3 region has the DNA TGTGCCAGCAGGGAAACAGCTAATAGCAATCAGCCCCAGCATTTT.

The rearrangement uses TRBV5-6 and TRBJ2-7; tentative D call: TRBD1 (6 bases). Germline V gives CDR1 SGHDT, CDR2 YYEEEE. V lost 5 bases and J 2 bases, leaving 17 bases between the germline ends. CDR3 length: 15 amino acids. DNA of the CDR3: TGTGCCAGCAGGTCGACAGGTAGTAGTACCTACGAGCAGTACTTC. Amino acids: CASRSTGSSTYEQYF. Looking up the rest from reference TRBV5-6 and TRBJ2-7 gives the full variable domain: DAGVTQSPTHLIKTRGQQVTLRCSPKSGHDTVSWYQQALGQGPQFIFQYYEEEERQRGNFPDRFSGHQFPNYSSELNVNALLLGDSALYLCASRSTGSSTYEQYFGPGTRLTVT.

This chain joins TRBV19 and TRBJ1-5; 9 bases match TRBD1. Germline V CDR1 and CDR2: LNHDA, SQIVND (reference sequence). The V segment lost 8 bases and the J segment 4 bases; nucleotides outside the gene matches: 9. This CDR3 has 15 residues. The CDR3 reads CASETGGLRNQPQHF. The DNA for the CDR3 is TGTGCCAGTGAGACAGGGGGTTTAAGAAATCAGCCCCAGCATTTT.

This clone was detected only once. The chain combines TRBV28 with TRBJ1-2, with D possibly TRBD1 on 5 matching bases. Per germline, CDR1 MDHEN and CDR2 SYDVKM. Trimming cost V 1 base and J 6 bases, with 12 bases left between them. The CDR3 extends over 14 amino acids. The CDR3 loop is CASSLFQGPDGYTF. The CDR3 region has the DNA TGTGCCAGCAGTTTATTTCAGGGTCCGGATGGCTACACCTTC.

V is TRBV19 and J is TRBJ2-2; 7 bases are a match to TRBD1. There are 13 residues in the CDR3. Losses at the gene ends were 9 bases for V and 4 bases for J; bases not matched to a gene: 5. Germline V gene sequence: CDR1 LNHDA, CDR2 SQIVND (reference sequence). The CDR3 DNA follows: TGTGCCAGCTTACAGGGGATCACCGGGGAGCTGTTTTTT. Protein: CASLQGITGELFF.

The CDR3 region is CASSLGGVGITDTQYF. Written as DNA, the CDR3 is TGTGCCAGCAGTTTGGGGGGAGTAGGGATCACAGATACGCAGTATTTT. The chain employs TRBV27 and TRBJ2-3; tentative D call: TRBD2 (6 bases). Germline CDR1 and CDR2: MNHEY and SMNVEV (reference sequence). The CDR3 loop spans 16 amino acids. V lost 3 bases and J lost 2, with 15 bases in between.

The rearrangement links TRBV5-1 to TRBJ2-1, with 10 bases aligning to TRBD2. V was clipped by 2 bases and J by 7 bases; unmatched bases: 3. The CDR3 runs to 14 residues. CDR1 SGHRS and CDR2 YFSETQ come from the germline V gene. The DNA for the CDR3 is TGCGCCAGCAGCTTCCTAGCGGGAGCGAATGAGCAGTTCTTC. Residues: CASSFLAGANEQFF.

The rearrangement joins TRBV5-1 to TRBJ2-2; 10 nucleotides line up with TRBD2. CDR1 is SGHRS and CDR2 is YFSETQ in the germline V gene. V dropped 5 bases and J dropped 6; count of bases not matched to a gene: 4. The CDR3 totals 14 residues. The CDR3 DNA reads TGCGCCAGCAGTGCTAGCGGGAGCTCCGGGGAGCTGTTTTTT. Protein product: CASSASGSSGELFF.

In its sample, this clone was seen once. This sequence joins TRBV6-5 and TRBJ1-3, with a tentative D call TRBD1 (5 bases). Trimming stripped 4 bases from V and 5 bases from J, with 12 bases between. The CDR3 runs to 14 residues. Looked up from germline, CDR1 is MNHEY and CDR2 is SVGAGI. CDR3 region: CASSSGLSRNTIYF. CDR3 in DNA: TGTGCCAGCAGTTCGGGACTCTCGAGAAACACCATATATTTT.

This chain uses TRBV5-1 with TRBJ2-7; 9 nucleotides line up with TRBD2. The CDR3 extends over 14 amino acids. Trimming cost V 2 bases and J 7 bases; bases outside gene matches: 7. The germline gives CDR1 SGHRS, CDR2 YFSETQ. The CDR3 is CASSFGAGGGEQYF. The CDR3 DNA sequence: TGCGCCAGCAGCTTCGGGGCGGGAGGGGGGGAGCAGTACTTC.

The chain has TRBV5-1 and TRBJ2-5; the match to TRBD2 covers 9 bases. Germline trimming cut 4 bases from V and 5 bases from J; bases unmatched to any gene: 9. Germline loops: CDR1 SGHRS, CDR2 YFSETQ. The CDR3 runs to 15 residues. Here the CDR3 DNA reads TGCGCCAGCAGCGGGGCGGGAGGGCCTGATGAGACCCAGTACTTC. Its protein product is CASSGAGGPDETQYF.

V gene TRBV7-2 combines with J gene TRBJ1-4, with 8 bases aligning to TRBD1. V lost 4 bases, J lost 5 bases, and 6 bases stayed unmatched. Germline CDR1 SGHTA, CDR2 FQGNSA. CDR3 length: 15 residues. CDR3 in DNA: TGTGCCAGCAGCTCGATGACAGGGGTAAATGAAAAACTGTTTTTT. Its protein is CASSSMTGVNEKLFF. The whole variable domain, filled in from reference TRBV7-2 and TRBJ1-4, reads GAGVSQSPSNKVTEKGKDVELRCDPISGHTALYWYRQSLGQGLEFLIYFQGNSAPDKSGLPSDRFSAERTGGSVSTLTIQRTQQEDSAVYLCASSSMTGVNEKLFFGSGTQLSVL.

The chain links TRBV6-5 to TRBJ2-7; D gene unclear. The CDR3 runs to 13 residues. The ends were cut back, 4 bases at V and 7 bases at J, with 14 bases in the middle. Germline V gene sequence: CDR1 MNHEY, CDR2 SVGAGI. CDR3 residues: CASSSDSVREQYF. For the CDR3, the DNA is TGTGCCAGCAGTTCCGACTCAGTACGGGAGCAGTACTTC.

DNA of the CDR3: TGTGCCAGCAGGGGGGGAAACACAGATACGCAGTATTTT. Translation: CASRGGNTDTQYF. The genes are TRBV7-3 and TRBJ2-3; weak D call: TRBD2 (6 bases). V lost 6 bases and J lost 2, with 9 bases in between. CDR3 length equals 13 residues. The germline V gene has CDR1 SGHTA and CDR2 FQGTGA. Full variable domain (rest looked up from reference TRBV7-3 and TRBJ2-3): GAGVSQTPSNKVTEKGKYVELRCDPISGHTALYWYRQSLGQGPEFLIYFQGTGAADDSGLPNDRFFAVRPEGSVSTLKIQRTERGDSAVYLCASRGGNTDTQYFGPGTRLTVL.

The genes are TRBV10-3 and TRBJ2-1, with D perhaps matching TRBD2 (7 bases). V lost 10 bases and J lost 5, with 15 bases in between. The CDR3 runs 13 residues. Germline V gene sequence: CDR1 ENHRY, CDR2 SYGVKD. The CDR3 sequence is CATGGRLNNEQFF. CDR3 nucleotide sequence: TGTGCCACCGGGGGGCGTCTTAACAATGAGCAGTTCTTC.

The chain joins TRBV6-5 to TRBJ1-3; no firm D call. This CDR3 spans 13 amino acids. The V gene's germline CDR1 is MNHEY and CDR2 SVGAGI. The V gene lost 6 bases and the J gene lost 0 bases, with 6 bases spanning the gap. This CDR3 reads CASRLSSGNTIYF. The CDR3 DNA is TGTGCCAGCAGATTGAGCTCTGGAAACACCATATATTTT.

The chain links TRBV2 to TRBJ1-2; D may be TRBD1 (6 bases). CDR1 is SNHLY and CDR2 is FYNNEI in the germline V gene. With 10 bases removed from V and 5 bases from J, the gap between germline ends came to 20 bases. The CDR3 totals 14 residues. The CDR3 nucleotides read TGTGCCACCCGTCCCGGGGGGGCGCGGTATGGCTACACCTTC. Residues: CATRPGGARYGYTF.

The chain links TRBV18 to TRBJ1-3; the D gene is possibly TRBD1 (6 bases). There are 17 residues in the CDR3. CDR1 is KGHSH and CDR2 is LQKENI in the germline V gene. V lost 0 bases to trimming and J lost 4 bases, with 16 bases between them. The CDR3 spells CASSPPSGGPMGNTIYF. The DNA of the CDR3 is TGTGCCAGCTCACCACCCTCCGGGGGGCCCATGGGAAACACCATATATTTT.

The chain combines TRBV6-1 with TRBJ2-7, with 8 bases identical to TRBD1. V lost 3 bases to trimming and J lost 4 bases; unmatched junction nucleotides: 8. CDR1 and CDR2 (germline): MNHNS, SASEGT. The CDR3 spans 15 residues. As DNA, the CDR3 is TGTGCCAGCAGTGAGCTGGACAGGGAATGGTACGAGCAGTACTTC. Translating gives CASSELDREWYEQYF.

The V gene is TRBV19, the J gene TRBJ1-3, with a possible D match to TRBD1 (6 bases). This CDR3 has 15 amino acids. Germline values: CDR1 LNHDA, CDR2 SQIVND (reference sequence). Trimming cost V 7 bases and J 0 bases, with 13 bases left between them. CDR3 sequence reads: CASTRGGLSGNTIYF. The CDR3 DNA sequence: TGTGCCAGTACCAGGGGAGGGCTCTCTGGAAACACCATATATTTT.

V usage is TRBV6-6 and J usage is TRBJ1-2, with TRBD1 matching 7 bases. The CDR3 has 14 residues. V gave up 2 bases and J gave up 5 bases; unmatched junction bases: 5. In germline, CDR1 is MNHNY, CDR2 SVGAGI (reference sequence). The CDR3 coding sequence is TGTGCCAGCAGTTACCCCGGGACAGAGTATGGCTACACCTTC. Translated: CASSYPGTEYGYTF.

The chain carries TRBV5-8 and TRBJ1-2; D uncertain. Trimming took 1 base from V and 4 from J, leaving 11 bases between them. This CDR3 has 14 amino acids. The germline V gene encodes CDR1 SGHTS and CDR2 YDEGEE. CDR3 residues: CASSLLVGAYGYTF. The CDR3 DNA is TGTGCCAGCAGCTTGCTCGTGGGAGCCTATGGCTACACCTTC.

This clone was seen only once. J is TRBJ2-1 and V is TRBV4-1; 9 bases align to TRBD2. The CDR3 spans 16 residues. Germline values: CDR1 MGHRA, CDR2 YSYEKL. V gave up 1 base and J gave up 6 bases; unmatched junction bases: 7. The CDR3 loop reads CASSQGLAGNFNEQFF. The CDR3 DNA follows: TGCGCCAGCAGCCAAGGGCTAGCGGGAAATTTCAATGAGCAGTTCTTC.

The J gene is TRBJ1-2, the V gene TRBV10-3, with no clear D. V shed 4 bases and J shed 2 bases, with 11 bases lying between them. Per germline, CDR1 ENHRY and CDR2 SYGVKD. The CDR3 extends over 14 amino acids. In DNA, the CDR3 is TGTGCCATCAGTGGCGTCGAGGGAAACTATGGCTACACCTTC. As protein: CAISGVEGNYGYTF.

The chain couples TRBV4-2 to TRBJ2-1; D gene unclear. The V and J ends lost 4 bases and 5 bases respectively, with 12 bases between them. CDR3 size: 14 residues. The V gene's germline CDR1 is LGHNA and CDR2 YNFKEQ. For the CDR3, the DNA is TGTGCCAGCAGCCCACATCATCAAAACAATGAGCAGTTCTTC. This gives the protein CASSPHHQNNEQFF.